The entry below describes one T cell receptor beta chain. Its antigen is undetermined. Naive CD8 isolation took CD45RO-negative cells positively selected for CCR7 and excluded terminally differentiated effector memory CD45RA+ cells. TCRdb's copy holds only in-frame clones and misses some; the assay was immunoSEQ multiplex PCR. Of about 610,000 clones listed, approximately 96% are singletons. These data are taken from a study of shared clonotypes between healthy human individuals. Overall study results and limits: Blood alone was sampled, and tissue repertoires likely differ.

CDR1 and CDR2 from the germline V gene are MNHEY and SMNVEV (reference sequence). CDR3 length: 13 residues. V was trimmed by 0 bases and J by 6 bases, leaving 9 bases between them. The rearrangement links TRBV27 to TRBJ2-7; D gene unclear. This TCR was recovered from a young woman in good health. What was sequenced was naive CD8+ T cells sorted from blood. The CDR3 sequence: CASSLSPFGEQYF. In DNA, the CDR3 is TGTGCCAGCAGTTTATCCCCCTTTGGCGAGCAGTACTTC.